This T cell receptor (beta chain) was documented in a study of early T cells in non-severe SARS-CoV-2 infection. Across the whole study: Chains stayed unpaired after sequencing of bulk RNA from unsorted whole blood.

This CDR3 spans 15 amino acids. Germline V gene data show CDR1 as LNHDA and CDR2 as SQIVND (reference sequence). V was shortened by 3 bases and J by 2 bases, with 13 bases between the two germline ends. Researchers tagged individual cDNA molecules with unique molecular identifiers. TCRdb passed the 5' RACE reads through MiXCR, listing each CDR3 protein once. The data show some 38,000 distinct CDR3 sequences, over 3.5% seen once. Overall study results and limits: VDJdb-based annotation leaned toward anti-spike CD8 responses and missed private and CD4 specificities.

About this clonotype itself: The antigen remains undetermined.

This TCR was recovered from an adult who was a healthcare worker with PCR-confirmed SARS-CoV-2 infection or an uninfected control (not recorded which). The chain is built from TRBV19 and TRBJ1-1; the D gene is possibly TRBD1 (5 bases). Sequenced sample: whole blood. CDR3 loop: CASSILPDRNTEAFF. Written as DNA, the CDR3 is TGTGCCAGTAGTATCCTCCCCGACAGAAACACTGAAGCTTTCTTT.